The T cell receptor (beta chain) under discussion was sequenced for a study of T cell responses to AZD1222 COVID-19 vaccine. V shed 3 bases and J 8 bases; nucleotides not matched to a gene: 7. Per germline, CDR1 MGHDK and CDR2 SYGVNS. The CDR3 has 16 residues. Points from the study as a whole: Spike-spanning, vaccine-associated CD4 TCRs were dominant at 160-218 and 743-854.

A note on this clone: Its antigen remains unidentified.

Measured with immunoSEQ multiplex PCR; TCRdb has only the in-frame clones, and not every one. This sample carries approximately 270,000 clones, about 94% of them seen once, and the ten largest clones take 0.5% to 0.65%. Specimen: peripheral blood, collected 28 days after the second AZD1222 dose. This TCR came from an adult who received the AZD1222 COVID-19 vaccine. The chain couples TRBV25-1 to TRBJ1-4, with 12 bases aligning to TRBD1. This CDR3 is CASSESGTGGLEKLFF. The CDR3 DNA sequence: TGTGCCAGCAGTGAGTCCGGGACAGGGGGCTTAGAAAAACTGTTTTTT. The entire variable domain, with the rest obtained from reference TRBV25-1 and TRBJ1-4, is as follows: EADIYQTPRYLVIGTGKKITLECSQTMGHDKMYWYQQDPGMELHLIHYSYGVNSTEKGDLSSESTVSRIRTEHFPLTLESARPSHTSQYLCASSESGTGGLEKLFFGSGTQLSVL.